Following are 8 T cell receptor beta chains from one sample sequenced in a study of cytomegalovirus exposure and HLA in healthy donors. PCR used 60 Vbeta primers and 13 Jbeta primers. Clones were sequenced by immunoSEQ multiplex PCR, and TCRdb holds only the in-frame ones, with some missing. The sample holds 200,000 or so clones. Sequenced material: PBMCs. These receptors originate from a boy between 5 and 17 years old in good health and CMV-seronegative.

The chain carries TRBV30 and TRBJ1-5; D gene ambiguous. Germline CDR1 GTSNPN, CDR2 SVGIG (reference sequence). Trimming removed 0 bases from V and 3 bases from J, with 9 bases in between. The CDR3 has 14 residues. The CDR3, as DNA: TGTGCCTGGAGTGTCGGTCAATACAATCAGCCCCAGCATTTT. This translates into CAWSVGQYNQPQHF.

The chain carries TRBV7-9 and TRBJ1-2; TRBD1 matches 10 bases. With 5 bases clipped from V and 6 bases from J, the junction kept 12 bases outside the gene matches. Germline V gene lookup returns CDR1 SEHNR and CDR2 FQNEAQ (reference sequence). This CDR3 has 16 amino acids. The CDR3 sequence is CASSRIPGQGINGYTF. CDR3 DNA sequence: TGTGCCAGCAGCCGAATCCCGGGACAGGGGATTAATGGCTACACCTTC.

The chain links TRBV19 to TRBJ1-1, with 7 bases lining up with TRBD1. The J segment lost 5 bases and the V segment lost 4 bases, leaving 10 bases of the junction unmatched. Germline V gene lookup returns CDR1 LNHDA and CDR2 SQIVND (reference sequence). The CDR3 is made up of 15 amino acids. CDR3 sequence: CASSSGTVPGTEAFF. The CDR3 nucleotides read TGTGCCAGTAGTAGTGGGACAGTCCCGGGGACTGAAGCTTTCTTT. Complete variable domain (other parts from reference TRBV19 and TRBJ1-1): DGGITQSPKYLFRKEGQNVTLSCEQNLNHDAMYWYRQDPGQGLRLIYYSQIVNDFQKGDIAEGYSVSREKKESFPLTVTSAQKNPTAFYLCASSSGTVPGTEAFFGQGTRLTVV.

The CDR3 here is CASSKNRGATNEKLFF. Here the CDR3 DNA reads TGTGCCAGTAGTAAAAACAGGGGTGCAACTAATGAAAAACTGTTTTTT. The chain is built from TRBV19 and TRBJ1-4; 7 bases map to TRBD1. The germline CDR1 and CDR2 sequences are LNHDA and SQIVND (reference sequence). The junction had 5 bases not matched to a gene; V was cut back by 4 bases and J by 0 bases. The length of the CDR3 is 16 residues.

V gene TRBV4-1 combines with J gene TRBJ2-7; 14 bases match TRBD2. Losses at the gene ends were 5 bases for V and 0 bases for J; bases not matched to a gene: 9. Per germline, CDR1 MGHRA and CDR2 YSYEKL. CDR3 length: 18 amino acids. The CDR3 spells CASSNTGTSGGSSYEQYF. The CDR3 DNA is TGCGCCAGCAGCAACACCGGGACTAGCGGGGGCAGCTCCTACGAGCAGTACTTC.

This sequence joins TRBV5-8 and TRBJ1-5, with D possibly TRBD1 on 5 matching bases. V gave up 1 base and J gave up 0 bases, with 17 bases separating them. In germline, CDR1 is SGHTS, CDR2 YDEGEE. The CDR3 runs to 18 residues. The CDR3 DNA sequence: TGTGCCAGCAGCTTGAGGGGTAGAGCCTACTATAGCAATCAGCCCCAGCATTTT. It is translated as CASSLRGRAYYSNQPQHF. Full variable domain (missing parts from reference TRBV5-8 and TRBJ1-5): EAGVTQSPTHLIKTRGQQATLRCSPISGHTSVYWYQQALGLGLQFLLWYDEGEERNRGNFPPRFSGRQFPNYSSELNVNALELEDSALYLCASSLRGRAYYSNQPQHFGDGTRLSIL.

The rearrangement joins TRBV11-1 to TRBJ1-4; weak D call: TRBD1 (5 bases). Trimming left V 7 bases short and J 6 bases short, with 12 bases between. This CDR3 has 13 residues. Looked up from germline, CDR1 is SGHAT and CDR2 is FQDESV (reference sequence). The CDR3 bases are TGTGCCAGCACCTCAGGGCTTGATGAAAAACTGTTTTTT. The encoded protein is CASTSGLDEKLFF.

The chain has TRBV6-5 and TRBJ1-4, with 7 bases that match TRBD1. Germline CDR1 is MNHEY and CDR2 is SVGAGI. J was trimmed by 8 bases and V by 4 bases; bases with no gene match: 10. The CDR3 is 15 residues long. CDR3 sequence: CASSSRQGSREKLFF. The DNA of the CDR3 is TGTGCCAGCAGTTCGAGACAGGGAAGCAGGGAAAAACTGTTTTTT.